A single sample is the source of the 11 T cell receptor beta chains below, sequenced in a study of T-cell memory formation after mild COVID-19. From the 5' RACE reads, TCRdb called clonotypes with MiXCR, one entry per CDR3 protein. The table shows 450,000 to 700,000 distinct CDR3 sequences, with more than 15% occurring only once. Sample: PBMCs or a T cell subset sorted from them (not recorded which). The receptors were gathered from an adult woman who had mild COVID-19 (a few samples of this study predate the infection). Cell type and time point are not known.

There are a few counts of this clonotype. The rearrangement joins TRBV7-9 to TRBJ1-6; maybe TRBD1 (6 bases). Trimming pared 3 bases from V and 8 bases from J, leaving 17 bases between. The CDR3 contains 16 residues. Germline CDR1 is SEHNR and CDR2 is FQNEAQ (reference sequence). The chain's CDR3 is CASSFETGRGDSPLHF. CDR3 nucleotide sequence: TGTGCCAGCAGCTTTGAGACGGGCAGGGGCGATTCACCCCTCCACTTT.

This clonotype was detected only a few times. The J gene is TRBJ2-3, the V gene TRBV27, with D possibly matching TRBD2 (6 bases). The CDR3 totals 16 residues. Germline CDR1 MNHEY, CDR2 SMNVEV (reference sequence). Trimming pared 6 bases from V and 5 bases from J, leaving 21 bases between. CDR3 sequence (DNA): TGTGCCAGCAGCCCGGTTGGAGGGCCGGTGGTAGATACGCAGTATTTT. Translated, it gives CASSPVGGPVVDTQYF.

The CDR3 protein is CASSHSRGSYYGYTF. DNA for the CDR3: TGTGCCAGCAGCCACTCGAGGGGGTCCTACTATGGCTACACCTTC. The chain combines TRBV3-1 with TRBJ1-2; maybe TRBD1 (6 bases). The CDR3 has 15 amino acids. Deletions cut 3 bases from V and 3 bases from J, with 14 bases between. The germline CDR1 and CDR2 sequences are LGHDT and YNNKEL (reference sequence).

The chain joins TRBV15 to TRBJ1-2; 9 bases line up with TRBD1. Losses at the gene ends were 1 base for V and 3 bases for J; bases not matched to a gene: 3. The CDR3 runs to 15 residues. The germline V gene has CDR1 LNHNV and CDR2 YYDKDF (reference sequence). The CDR3 is CATSRGRTGDYGYTF. The CDR3 nucleotides read TGTGCCACCAGCAGAGGACGGACAGGGGACTATGGCTACACCTTC.

The CDR3 region is CASSEGVGPYNEQFF. CDR3 in DNA: TGTGCCAGCAGTGAAGGGGTGGGTCCCTACAATGAGCAGTTCTTC. The chain employs TRBV2 and TRBJ2-1; no definite D call. Germline V CDR1 and CDR2: SNHLY, FYNNEI. V was pared by 1 base and J by 2 bases, with 9 bases between. This CDR3 contains 15 residues.

The rearrangement joins TRBV9 to TRBJ2-2; TRBD1 agrees at 10 bases. The CDR3 covers 18 residues. V gave up 0 bases and J gave up 6 bases; unmatched junction bases: 11. Germline CDR1 SGDLS, CDR2 YYNGEE. The CDR3 nucleotides are TGTGCCAGCAGCGTAGCTACTCGGGACAGGGGAAGGGCCGGGGAGCTGTTTTTT. This gives the protein CASSVATRDRGRAGELFF.

This clonotype showed up just a few times. The chain joins TRBV5-1 to TRBJ2-3, with D perhaps TRBD1 (5 bases). Deletions cut 1 base from V and 5 bases from J, with 11 bases between. This CDR3 contains 14 residues. Germline V gene lookup returns CDR1 SGHRS and CDR2 YFSETQ. CDR3 bases: TGCGCCAGCAGCTTGTTGGACACCCAAGATACGCAGTATTTT. It specifies CASSLLDTQDTQYF.

V gene TRBV20-1 combines with J gene TRBJ2-7, with D possibly matching TRBD2 (7 bases). The V end lost 0 bases, the J end lost 2 bases, and 17 bases lay between the germline ends. Germline loops: CDR1 DFQATT, CDR2 SNEGSKA (reference sequence). The CDR3 is 16 residues long. CDR3 loop: CSARDGGSGNPYEQYF. The DNA of the CDR3 is TGCAGTGCTAGAGATGGGGGCAGCGGGAATCCCTACGAGCAGTACTTC.

The chain employs TRBV18 and TRBJ2-2; possibly TRBD2 for D (6 bases). Germline loops: CDR1 KGHSH, CDR2 LQKENI. Trimming pared 2 bases from V and 1 base from J, leaving 11 bases between. The CDR3 contains 16 residues. The CDR3 reads CASSPEWDLNTGELFF. The CDR3 region has the DNA TGTGCCAGCTCACCAGAGTGGGACTTGAACACCGGGGAGCTGTTTTTT.

The chain joins TRBV2 to TRBJ2-3; TRBD1 matches 8 bases. V dropped 0 bases and J dropped 7; count of bases not matched to a gene: 9. Germline CDR1 is SNHLY and CDR2 is FYNNEI. The CDR3 runs 16 residues. CDR3 sequence: CASSEARSGGIHTQYF. Here the CDR3 DNA reads TGTGCCAGCAGTGAAGCGCGGTCAGGGGGCATTCATACGCAGTATTTT.

The genes are TRBV5-1 and TRBJ1-1; TRBD1 is a possible D gene (5 bases). V shed 6 bases and J shed 0 bases, with 12 bases lying between them. Germline loops: CDR1 SGHRS, CDR2 YFSETQ. CDR3 length: 14 residues. The CDR3 spells CASTTAGMNTEAFF. CDR3 in DNA: TGCGCCAGCACGACAGCAGGGATGAACACTGAAGCTTTCTTT.